This T cell receptor beta chain came from a study of T-cell memory formation after mild COVID-19. Germline CDR1 reads DFQATT; CDR2 reads SNEGSKA (reference sequence). The CDR3 extends over 13 amino acids. V gave up 5 bases and J gave up 9 bases; unmatched junction bases: 7. TCRdb re-called the 5' RACE reads through MiXCR, storing one row per CDR3 protein. The table lists 350,000 to 400,000 distinct CDR3 sequences, around 14% of them singletons. This clonotype was detected many times. Its antigen remains unidentified. Study results and limitations: Among clones contracting day 15 to 85, CD4/CD8 was balanced, whereas later expanders leaned CD4+. The finding that pre-infection memory included some responding clones suggested that cross-reactive memory joined.

Sequenced material: PBMCs or a T cell subset sorted from them (not recorded which). The receptor was isolated from a man in his late teens or twenties who had mild COVID-19 (a few samples of this study predate the infection). Cell type and time point are not known. The genes are TRBV20-1 and TRBJ2-1; 10 bases line up with TRBD1. CDR3 nucleotide sequence: TGCAGTGCTTACGACAGGGGGCTCGGTGAGCAGTTCTTC. This encodes CSAYDRGLGEQFF.